These 8 T cell receptor beta chains came from one sample sequenced in a study of shared clonotypes between healthy human individuals. The data were produced by immunoSEQ multiplex PCR, yet TCRdb's version contains in-frame clones alone and is incomplete. The sample lists approximately 720,000 clones, about 91% occurring once. Terminally differentiated effector memory CD45RA+ cells were excluded by CCR7 positive selection of CD45RO-negative cells. The sample was naive CD8+ T cells sorted from blood. These receptors originate from a man aged 30 to 39 in good health.

This chain joins TRBV11-3 and TRBJ2-5; TRBD2 agrees at 9 bases. The CDR3 runs to 14 residues. Germline V gene data show CDR1 as SGHNT and CDR2 as YENEEA. Trimming removed 8 bases from V and 13 bases from J; junction bases left unmatched: 17. The chain's CDR3 is CASSQREVYARWYF. Written as DNA, the CDR3 is TGTGCCAGCTCCCAGCGGGAGGTTTATGCCCGGTGGTACTTC.

V is TRBV7-9 and J is TRBJ2-1, with TRBD2 matching 7 bases. V was clipped by 3 bases and J by 7 bases; unmatched bases: 3. The CDR3 loop spans 13 amino acids. Germline CDR1 SEHNR, CDR2 FQNEAQ (reference sequence). Written as DNA, the CDR3 is TGTGCCAGCAGCTTCTCTAGCGGAAATGAGCAGTTCTTC. Translation: CASSFSSGNEQFF.

The chain joins TRBV4-1 to TRBJ2-7; 8 bases are shared with TRBD1. CDR3 size: 15 residues. Germline CDR1 reads MGHRA; CDR2 reads YSYEKL. The ends lost 6 bases at V and 1 base at J; junction bases unmatched: 8. CDR3 bases: TGCGCCAGCAGAGCTATCGGGACAGGTTCCTACGAGCAGTACTTC. Translation gives CASRAIGTGSYEQYF.

V gene TRBV9 combines with J gene TRBJ1-2; the D gene is possibly TRBD1 (6 bases). CDR3 length: 14 residues. The germline gives CDR1 SGDLS, CDR2 YYNGEE. Between the trimmed V and J ends, which lost 0 bases and 2 bases, there was a span of 8 bases. The CDR3 region has the DNA TGTGCCAGCAGCGTAGCAGGGGCCAACTATGGCTACACCTTC. Its translation is CASSVAGANYGYTF. Combining the CDR3 with reference TRBV9 and TRBJ1-2 gives the whole variable domain DSGVTQTPKHLITATGQRVTLRCSPRSGDLSVYWYQQSLDQGLQFLIQYYNGEERAKGNILERFSAQQFPDLHSELNLSSLELGDSALYFCASSVAGANYGYTFGSGTRLTVV.

This chain joins TRBV11-2 and TRBJ2-1, with D possibly matching TRBD1 (5 bases). The CDR3 totals 15 residues. Germline CDR1 is SGHAT and CDR2 is FQNNGV. Between the trimmed V and J ends, which lost 3 bases and 5 bases, there was a span of 14 bases. CDR3 loop: CASSFQGSVNNEQFF. Here the CDR3 DNA reads TGTGCCAGCAGCTTCCAGGGCTCGGTGAACAATGAGCAGTTCTTC.

The rearrangement joins TRBV7-9 to TRBJ1-5; the D is unclear. Germline loops: CDR1 SEHNR, CDR2 FQNEAQ (reference sequence). CDR3 length: 15 residues. The V end lost 1 base, the J end lost 6 bases, and 13 bases lay between the germline ends. This CDR3 reads CASSLGTEAGQPQHF. The CDR3, as DNA: TGTGCCAGCAGCTTAGGCACAGAGGCGGGTCAGCCCCAGCATTTT.

The chain couples TRBV4-1 to TRBJ2-2; D not certain. The V gene's germline CDR1 is MGHRA and CDR2 YSYEKL. The CDR3 extends over 15 amino acids. V was shortened by 2 bases and J by 2 bases, with 9 bases between the two germline ends. The CDR3 is CASSQYISNTGELFF. In DNA form, the CDR3 reads TGCGCCAGCAGCCAATACATTTCTAACACCGGGGAGCTGTTTTTT.

The J gene is TRBJ2-5, the V gene TRBV19, with TRBD1 identical over 7 bases. Looked up from germline, CDR1 is LNHDA and CDR2 is SQIVND (reference sequence). V was pared by 3 bases and J by 5 bases, with 3 bases of the junction left unmatched. The CDR3 sequence is 13 residues long. The CDR3 coding sequence is TGTGCCAGTAGTATCAGGGGGAGTGAGACCCAGTACTTC. This translates into CASSIRGSETQYF.